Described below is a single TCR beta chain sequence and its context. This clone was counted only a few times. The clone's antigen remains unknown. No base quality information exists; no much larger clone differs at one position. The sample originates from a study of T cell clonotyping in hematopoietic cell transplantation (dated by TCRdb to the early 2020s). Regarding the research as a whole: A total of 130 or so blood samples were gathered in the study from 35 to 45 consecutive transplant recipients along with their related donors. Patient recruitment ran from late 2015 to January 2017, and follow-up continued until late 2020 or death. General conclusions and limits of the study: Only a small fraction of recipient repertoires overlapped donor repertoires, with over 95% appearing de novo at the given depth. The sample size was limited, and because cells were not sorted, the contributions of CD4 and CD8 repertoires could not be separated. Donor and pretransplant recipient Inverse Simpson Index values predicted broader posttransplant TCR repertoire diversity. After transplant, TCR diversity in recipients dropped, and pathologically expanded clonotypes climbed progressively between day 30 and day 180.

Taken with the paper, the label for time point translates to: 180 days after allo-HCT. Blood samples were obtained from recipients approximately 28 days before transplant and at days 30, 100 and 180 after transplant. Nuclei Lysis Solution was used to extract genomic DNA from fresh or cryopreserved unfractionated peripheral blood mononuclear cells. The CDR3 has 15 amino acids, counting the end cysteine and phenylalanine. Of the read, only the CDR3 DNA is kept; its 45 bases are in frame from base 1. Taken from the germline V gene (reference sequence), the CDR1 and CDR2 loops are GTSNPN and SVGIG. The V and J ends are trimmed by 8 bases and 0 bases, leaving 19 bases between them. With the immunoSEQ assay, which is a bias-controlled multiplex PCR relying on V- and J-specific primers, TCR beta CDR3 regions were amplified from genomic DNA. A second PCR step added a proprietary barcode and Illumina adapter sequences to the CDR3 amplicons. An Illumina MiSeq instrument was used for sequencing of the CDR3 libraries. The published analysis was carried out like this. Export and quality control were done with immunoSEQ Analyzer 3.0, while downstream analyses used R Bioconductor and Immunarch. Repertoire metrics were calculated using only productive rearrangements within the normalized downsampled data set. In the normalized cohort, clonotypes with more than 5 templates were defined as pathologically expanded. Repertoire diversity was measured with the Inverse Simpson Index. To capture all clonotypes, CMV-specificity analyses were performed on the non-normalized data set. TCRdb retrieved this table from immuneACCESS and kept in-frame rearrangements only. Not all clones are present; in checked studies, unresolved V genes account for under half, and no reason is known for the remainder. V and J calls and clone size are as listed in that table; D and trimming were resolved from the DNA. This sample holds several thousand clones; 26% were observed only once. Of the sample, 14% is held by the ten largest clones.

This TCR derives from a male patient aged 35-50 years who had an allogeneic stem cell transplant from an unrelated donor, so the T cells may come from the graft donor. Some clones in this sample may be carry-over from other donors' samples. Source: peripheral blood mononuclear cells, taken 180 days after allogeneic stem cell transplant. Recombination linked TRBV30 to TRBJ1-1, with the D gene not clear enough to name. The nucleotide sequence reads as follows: TGTGCCCGGAATTTGGACCCGCGCTTGAACACTGAAGCTTTCTTT. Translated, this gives CARNLDPRLNTEAFF.